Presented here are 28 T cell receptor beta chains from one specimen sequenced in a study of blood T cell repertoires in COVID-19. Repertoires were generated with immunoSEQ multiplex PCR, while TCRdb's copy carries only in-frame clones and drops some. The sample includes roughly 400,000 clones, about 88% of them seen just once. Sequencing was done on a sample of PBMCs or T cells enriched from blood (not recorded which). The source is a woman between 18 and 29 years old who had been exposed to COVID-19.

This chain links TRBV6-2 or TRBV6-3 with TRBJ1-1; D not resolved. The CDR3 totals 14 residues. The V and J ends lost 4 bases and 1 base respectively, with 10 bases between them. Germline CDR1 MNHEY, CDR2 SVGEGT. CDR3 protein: CASSSHGQNTEAFF. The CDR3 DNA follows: TGTGCCAGCAGTTCCCATGGCCAGAACACTGAAGCTTTCTTT.

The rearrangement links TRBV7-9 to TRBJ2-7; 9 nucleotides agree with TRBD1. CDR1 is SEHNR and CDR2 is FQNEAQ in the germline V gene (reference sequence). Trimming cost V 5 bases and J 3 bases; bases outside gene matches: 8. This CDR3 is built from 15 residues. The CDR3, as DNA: TGTGCCAGCAGCGGGACAGGGAATTCGATCTACGAGCAGTACTTC. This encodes CASSGTGNSIYEQYF.

This CDR3 reads CASSPSSGGHNEQYF. As DNA, the CDR3 is TGTGCCAGCAGTCCTAGCTCAGGGGGGCACAACGAGCAGTACTTC. The chain joins TRBV6-5 to TRBJ2-7; D is possibly TRBD1 (7 bases). The CDR3 has 15 amino acids. The ends were cut back, 5 bases at V and 5 bases at J, with 19 bases in the middle. Germline-derived CDR1 and CDR2 are MNHEY and SVGAGI.

Here the CDR3 DNA reads TGTGCCAGCAGCTCCCTAAGTAGCGGGGAGCTGTTTTTT. This translates into CASSSLSSGELFF. The chain has TRBV7-2 and TRBJ2-2; D is uncertain. Trimming cost V 4 bases and J 7 bases, with 10 bases left between them. The CDR3 has 13 amino acids. Germline CDR1 is SGHTA and CDR2 is FQGNSA.

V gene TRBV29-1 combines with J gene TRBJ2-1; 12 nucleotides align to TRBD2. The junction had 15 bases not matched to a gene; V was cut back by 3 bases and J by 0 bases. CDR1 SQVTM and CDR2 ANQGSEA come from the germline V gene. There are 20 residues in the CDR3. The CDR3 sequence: CSVDGKTRTSGTSSYNEQFF. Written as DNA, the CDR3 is TGCAGCGTTGATGGGAAAACAAGGACTAGCGGGACGAGCTCCTACAATGAGCAGTTCTTC.

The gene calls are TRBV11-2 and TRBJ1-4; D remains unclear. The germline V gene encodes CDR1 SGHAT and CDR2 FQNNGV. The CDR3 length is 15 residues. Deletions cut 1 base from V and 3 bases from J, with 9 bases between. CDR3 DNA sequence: TGTGCCAGCAGCTTAGTCTACTCGGCTAATGAAAAACTGTTTTTT. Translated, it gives CASSLVYSANEKLFF.

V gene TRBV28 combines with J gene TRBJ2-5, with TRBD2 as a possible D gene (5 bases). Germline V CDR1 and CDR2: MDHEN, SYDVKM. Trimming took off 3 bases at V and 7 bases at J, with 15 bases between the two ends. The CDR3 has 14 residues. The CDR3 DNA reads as TGTGCCAGCAGTTTTAGAACGGCGGGTTGGACCCAGTACTTC. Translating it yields CASSFRTAGWTQYF.

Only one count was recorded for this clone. CDR3 sequence: CASSQPRQGALFSGANVLTF. The CDR3 DNA sequence: TGTGCCAGCAGCCAACCCCGCCAGGGGGCCTTATTCTCTGGGGCCAACGTCCTGACTTTC. The rearrangement uses TRBV2 and TRBJ2-6; 8 bases are shared with TRBD1. CDR1 and CDR2 (germline): SNHLY, FYNNEI. The ends lost 6 bases at V and 0 bases at J; junction bases unmatched: 16. This CDR3 comprises 20 residues. Full variable domain (remainder filled in from reference TRBV2 and TRBJ2-6): EPEVTQTPSHQVTQMGQEVILRCVPISNHLYFYWYRQILGQKVEFLVSFYNNEISEKSEIFDDQFSVERPDGSNFTLKIRSTKLEDSAMYFCASSQPRQGALFSGANVLTFGAGSRLTVL.

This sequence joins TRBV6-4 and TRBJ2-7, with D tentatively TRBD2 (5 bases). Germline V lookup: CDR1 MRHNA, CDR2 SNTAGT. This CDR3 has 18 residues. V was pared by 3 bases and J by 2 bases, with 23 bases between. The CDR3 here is CASSEPGDISDPTYEQYF. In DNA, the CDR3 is TGTGCCAGCAGTGAACCCGGGGATATTAGTGACCCTACCTACGAGCAGTACTTC.

The DNA of the CDR3 is TGTGCCAGCAGCCAGGATTGGACAGGAGTCTCTAGCACAGATACGCAGTATTTT. Encoded protein: CASSQDWTGVSSTDTQYF. The chain employs TRBV3-1 (or the pseudogene TRBV3-2) and TRBJ2-3, with 7 positions matching TRBD1. J was trimmed by 0 bases and V by 3 bases; bases with no gene match: 12. CDR3 size: 18 residues. Germline loops: CDR1 LGHDT, CDR2 YNNKEL (reference sequence).

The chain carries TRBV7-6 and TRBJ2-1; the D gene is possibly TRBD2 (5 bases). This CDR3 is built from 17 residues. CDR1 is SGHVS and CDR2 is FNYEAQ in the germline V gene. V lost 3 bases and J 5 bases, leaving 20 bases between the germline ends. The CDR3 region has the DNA TGTGCCAGCAGCTTGGAAGACTTTCTAGCTGGGGACAATGAGCAGTTCTTC. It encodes CASSLEDFLAGDNEQFF.

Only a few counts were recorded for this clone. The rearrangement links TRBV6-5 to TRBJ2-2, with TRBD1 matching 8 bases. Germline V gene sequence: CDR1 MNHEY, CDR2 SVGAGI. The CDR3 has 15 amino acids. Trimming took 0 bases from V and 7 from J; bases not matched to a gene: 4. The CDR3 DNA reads TGTGCCAGCAGTTACTCCCAGGGGGCGGTCGGGGAGCTGTTTTTT. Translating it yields CASSYSQGAVGELFF.

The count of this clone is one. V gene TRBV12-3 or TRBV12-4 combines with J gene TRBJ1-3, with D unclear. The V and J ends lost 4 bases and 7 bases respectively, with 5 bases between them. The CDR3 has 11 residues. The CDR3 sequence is CASSYGNTIYF. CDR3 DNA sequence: TGTGCCAGCAGTTACGGGAACACCATATATTTT.

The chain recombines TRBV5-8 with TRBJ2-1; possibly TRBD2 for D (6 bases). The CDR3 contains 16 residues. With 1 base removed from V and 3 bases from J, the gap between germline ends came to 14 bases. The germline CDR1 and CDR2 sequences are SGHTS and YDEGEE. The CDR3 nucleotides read TGTGCCAGCAGCTTGCGCAGGGAGGCCCTCTACAATGAGCAGTTCTTC. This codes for CASSLRREALYNEQFF.

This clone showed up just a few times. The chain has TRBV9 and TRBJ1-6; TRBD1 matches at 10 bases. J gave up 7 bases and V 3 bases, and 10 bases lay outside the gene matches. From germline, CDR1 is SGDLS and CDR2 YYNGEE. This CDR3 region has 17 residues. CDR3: CASSAGDRGRINSPLHF. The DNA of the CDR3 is TGTGCCAGCAGCGCCGGGGACAGGGGTAGGATCAATTCACCCCTCCACTTT. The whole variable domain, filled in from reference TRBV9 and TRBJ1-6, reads DSGVTQTPKHLITATGQRVTLRCSPRSGDLSVYWYQQSLDQGLQFLIQYYNGEERAKGNILERFSAQQFPDLHSELNLSSLELGDSALYFCASSAGDRGRINSPLHFGNGTRLTVT.

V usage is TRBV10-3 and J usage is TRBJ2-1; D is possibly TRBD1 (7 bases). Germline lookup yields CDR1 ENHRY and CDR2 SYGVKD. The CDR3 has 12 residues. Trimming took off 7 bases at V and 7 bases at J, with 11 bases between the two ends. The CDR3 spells CAIKAGGNEQFF. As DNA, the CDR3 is TGTGCCATCAAAGCAGGGGGGAATGAGCAGTTCTTC.

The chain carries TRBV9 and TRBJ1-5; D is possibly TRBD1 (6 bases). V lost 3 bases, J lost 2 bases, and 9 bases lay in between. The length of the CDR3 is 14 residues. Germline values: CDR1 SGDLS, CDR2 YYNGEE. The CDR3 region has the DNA TGTGCCAGCAGCGAGGGGGGGGGCAATCAGCCCCAGCATTTT. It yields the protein CASSEGGGNQPQHF. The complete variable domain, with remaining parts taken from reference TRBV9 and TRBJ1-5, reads DSGVTQTPKHLITATGQRVTLRCSPRSGDLSVYWYQQSLDQGLQFLIQYYNGEERAKGNILERFSAQQFPDLHSELNLSSLELGDSALYFCASSEGGGNQPQHFGDGTRLSIL.

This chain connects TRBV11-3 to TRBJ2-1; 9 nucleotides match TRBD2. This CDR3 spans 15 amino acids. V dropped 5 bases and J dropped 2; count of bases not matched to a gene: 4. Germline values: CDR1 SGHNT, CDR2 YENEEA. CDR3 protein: CASSPAGGPYNEQFF. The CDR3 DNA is TGTGCCAGCAGCCCAGCGGGGGGCCCCTACAATGAGCAGTTCTTC. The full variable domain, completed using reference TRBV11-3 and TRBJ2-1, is EAGVVQSPRYKIIEKKQPVAFWCNPISGHNTLYWYLQNLGQGPELLIRYENEEAVDDSQLPKDRFSAERLKGVDSTLKIQPAELGDSAVYLCASSPAGGPYNEQFFGPGTRLTVL.

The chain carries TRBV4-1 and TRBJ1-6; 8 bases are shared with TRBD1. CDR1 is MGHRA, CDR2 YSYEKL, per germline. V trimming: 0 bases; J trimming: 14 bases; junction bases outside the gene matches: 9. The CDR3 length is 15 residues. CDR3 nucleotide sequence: TGCGCCAGCAGCCAAGAGGCAGGGGGCCCTCAGACCCTCCACTTT. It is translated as CASSQEAGGPQTLHF.

The CDR3 loop is CASSSPPGGGDGNTQYF. The CDR3 DNA sequence: TGTGCCAGCAGCAGCCCCCCGGGCGGGGGGGACGGCAATACGCAGTATTTT. The chain couples TRBV7-3 to TRBJ2-3, with 9 positions matching TRBD2. The trim removed 5 bases at V and 7 bases at J, leaving 16 bases unmatched. There are 17 residues in the CDR3. Germline CDR1 and CDR2: SGHTA and FQGTGA.

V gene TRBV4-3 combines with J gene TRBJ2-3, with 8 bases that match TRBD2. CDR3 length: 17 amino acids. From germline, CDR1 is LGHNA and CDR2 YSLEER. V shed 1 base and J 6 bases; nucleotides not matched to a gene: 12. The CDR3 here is CASSQANLAGGLDTQYF. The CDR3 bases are TGCGCCAGCAGCCAAGCTAATTTGGCGGGGGGCCTGGATACGCAGTATTTT.

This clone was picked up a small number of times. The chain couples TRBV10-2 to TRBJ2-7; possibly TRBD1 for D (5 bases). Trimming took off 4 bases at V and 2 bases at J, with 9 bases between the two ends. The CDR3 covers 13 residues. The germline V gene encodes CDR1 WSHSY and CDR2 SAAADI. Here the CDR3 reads CASSADSTYEQYF. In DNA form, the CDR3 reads TGCGCCAGCAGTGCAGACAGCACCTACGAGCAGTACTTC.

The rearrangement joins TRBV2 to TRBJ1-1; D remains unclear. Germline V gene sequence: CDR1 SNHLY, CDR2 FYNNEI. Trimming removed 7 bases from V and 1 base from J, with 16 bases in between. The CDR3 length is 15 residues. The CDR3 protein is CASIRLSVSNTEAFF. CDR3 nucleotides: TGTGCCAGCATTCGTCTTTCTGTTTCGAACACTGAAGCTTTCTTT.

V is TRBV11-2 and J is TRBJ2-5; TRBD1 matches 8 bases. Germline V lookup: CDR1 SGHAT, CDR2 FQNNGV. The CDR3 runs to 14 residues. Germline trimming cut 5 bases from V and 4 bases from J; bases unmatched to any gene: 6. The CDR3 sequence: CASSHRQGRETQYF. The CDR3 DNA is TGTGCCAGCAGCCACAGACAGGGGAGAGAGACCCAGTACTTC.

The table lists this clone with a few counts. The CDR3 sequence: CASSPGGGYGYTF. CDR3 DNA: TGTGCCAGCAGCCCCGGGGGTGGCTATGGCTACACCTTC. This rearrangement joins TRBV7-6 to TRBJ1-2, with D perhaps matching TRBD1 (5 bases). Trimming cost V 5 bases and J 4 bases, with 11 bases left between them. The CDR3 length is 13 residues. Germline CDR1 is SGHVS and CDR2 is FNYEAQ. The complete variable domain, with remaining parts taken from reference TRBV7-6 and TRBJ1-2, reads GAGVSQSPRYKVTKRGQDVALRCDPISGHVSLYWYRQALGQGPEFLTYFNYEAQQDKSGLPNDRFSAERPEGSISTLTIQRTEQRDSAMYRCASSPGGGYGYTFGSGTRLTVV.

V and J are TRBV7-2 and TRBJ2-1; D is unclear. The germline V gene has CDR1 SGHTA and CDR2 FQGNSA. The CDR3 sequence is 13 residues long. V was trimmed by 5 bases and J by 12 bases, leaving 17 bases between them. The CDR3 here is CASSPWSSELQFF. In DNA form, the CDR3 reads TGTGCCAGCAGCCCGTGGAGTTCCGAATTGCAGTTCTTC. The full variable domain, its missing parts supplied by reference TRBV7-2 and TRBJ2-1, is GAGVSQSPSNKVTEKGKDVELRCDPISGHTALYWYRQSLGQGLEFLIYFQGNSAPDKSGLPSDRFSAERTGGSVSTLTIQRTQQEDSAVYLCASSPWSSELQFFGPGTRLTVL.

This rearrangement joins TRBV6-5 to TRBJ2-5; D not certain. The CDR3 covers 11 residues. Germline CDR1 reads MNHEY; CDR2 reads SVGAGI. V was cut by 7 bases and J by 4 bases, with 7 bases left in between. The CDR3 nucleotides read TGTGCCAGCAACCTCGGAGAGACCCAGTACTTC. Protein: CASNLGETQYF.

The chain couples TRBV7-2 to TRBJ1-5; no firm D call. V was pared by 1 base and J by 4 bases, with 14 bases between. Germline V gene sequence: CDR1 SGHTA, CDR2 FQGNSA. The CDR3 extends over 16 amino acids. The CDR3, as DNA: TGTGCCAGCAGCTTAGGACTAGGAGCGAGTAATCAGCCCCAGCATTTT. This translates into CASSLGLGASNQPQHF.